Below, one TCR beta chain is given with its context. The data were obtained in a study of blood T cell repertoires in COVID-19. Overall study context: T cells, B-cell-depleted T cells, or PBMCs supplied cDNA or gDNA.

Those who participated ranged in age from about 18 to 89 years and resided in about two dozen US areas. Membership in each cohort depended on participant-reported clinical history. Per the original data handling: Reference gene primers were amplified, and this amplification served to estimate nucleated cell counts. Measured with immunoSEQ multiplex PCR; TCRdb has only the in-frame clones, and not every one. The V and J calls and clone size were taken over from that table, and D and trimming were inferred from the DNA. This table has 350,000 to 450,000 clones, around 87% appearing once. CDR3 length: 16 amino acids.

The genes are TRBV12-2 and TRBJ2-7; whether TRBD1, the table's D call, matches the DNA was not checked. TRBV12-2 corresponds to a pseudogene. The sequence was collected from a man aged 40-49 years in a cohort exposed to, infected with or recovered from COVID-19 (not recorded which). The sample was PBMCs or T cells enriched from blood (not recorded which). CDR3 nucleotides: TGTGCAAGTCGCTCCCTAGGGGGAGCGAGGGCCTACGAGCAGTACTTC. Translating gives CASRSLGGARAYEQYF.